This passage covers 28 T cell receptor beta chains from one sample sequenced in a study of T cell repertoires in cytomegalovirus infection. TCRdb reprocessed the reads with MiXCR, giving one entry per CDR3 protein. The sample lists some 500,000 distinct CDR3 sequences, 40% occurring once. No antigen is known for these receptors. Sequencing was performed on cultured PBMCs, taken from culture after CMV antigen stimulation. The receptors originated from a human donor in good health (CMV status not recorded). Some clones in this sample may be carry-over from other donors' samples.

This rearrangement joins TRBV19 to TRBJ2-1; 9 bases are shared with TRBD2. This CDR3 is 16 amino acids long. V lost 3 bases, J lost 2 bases, and 5 bases stayed unmatched. Germline CDR1 LNHDA, CDR2 SQIVND (reference sequence). The CDR3 spells CASSIGAGGPYNEQFF. In DNA form, the CDR3 reads TGTGCCAGTAGTATCGGAGCGGGAGGTCCCTACAATGAGCAGTTCTTC.

The chain recombines TRBV12-3 or TRBV12-4 with TRBJ2-2, with unresolved D. The CDR3 is 16 amino acids. The V end was cut by 3 bases, the J end by 6 bases, with 17 bases between. CDR3 amino acids: CASSFPGRIGAGELFF. The CDR3 DNA is TGTGCCAGCAGTTTCCCGGGCAGGATTGGGGCCGGGGAGCTGTTTTTT.

The chain couples TRBV20-1 to TRBJ2-7; no firm D call. Looked up from germline, CDR1 is DFQATT and CDR2 is SNEGSKA (reference sequence). V lost 4 bases and J lost 5, with 9 bases in between. The CDR3 extends over 11 amino acids. The CDR3, as DNA: TGCAGTGCTAAGGAAGTGAACGAGCAGTACTTC. Protein: CSAKEVNEQYF.

This chain joins TRBV6-5 and TRBJ2-5; D perhaps matches TRBD2 (6 bases). Germline V CDR1 and CDR2: MNHEY, SVGAGI. The CDR3 consists of 14 residues. Trimming cost V 6 bases and J 5 bases, with 16 bases left between them. The CDR3 nucleotides read TGTGCCAGCAGCCGGGCGGGAAGGCCGGAGACCCAGTACTTC. Translation: CASSRAGRPETQYF.

This chain connects TRBV7-2 to TRBJ2-7; 8 nucleotides match TRBD2. Germline loops: CDR1 SGHTA, CDR2 FQGNSA. V was clipped by 1 base and J by 0 bases; unmatched bases: 8. The CDR3 sequence is 17 residues long. In nucleotides, the CDR3 is TGTGCCAGCAGCTTAGGGGCAGCGGGGGACACCTCCTACGAGCAGTACTTC. Translating it yields CASSLGAAGDTSYEQYF. Looking up the rest from reference TRBV7-2 and TRBJ2-7 gives the full variable domain: GAGVSQSPSNKVTEKGKDVELRCDPISGHTALYWYRQSLGQGLEFLIYFQGNSAPDKSGLPSDRFSAERTGGSVSTLTIQRTQQEDSAVYLCASSLGAAGDTSYEQYFGPGTRLTVT.

The chain joins TRBV19 to TRBJ2-5; D is possibly TRBD1 or TRBD2 (5 bases each). The CDR3 loop spans 15 amino acids. The germline V gene encodes CDR1 LNHDA and CDR2 SQIVND (reference sequence). V was pared by 6 bases and J by 3 bases, with 17 bases between. The CDR3 nucleotides are TGTGCCAGTAGGGCCTCCGGGACGGTAAAAGAGACCCAGTACTTC. Protein product: CASRASGTVKETQYF.

This clonotype was picked up many times. V is TRBV7-2 and J is TRBJ1-5; 8 bases match TRBD1. This CDR3 spans 14 amino acids. J gave up 5 bases and V 3 bases, and 3 bases lay outside the gene matches. The germline V gene has CDR1 SGHTA and CDR2 FQGNSA. The CDR3 DNA reads TGTGCCAGCAGCTTCAGGGGGCCGCATCAGCCCCAGCATTTT. It specifies CASSFRGPHQPQHF.

The V and J genes are TRBV14 and TRBJ1-4; perhaps TRBD1 as D (5 bases). The CDR3 is made up of 16 amino acids. The V and J ends lost 1 base and 6 bases respectively, with 15 bases between them. Per germline, CDR1 SGHDN and CDR2 FVKESK. The CDR3 protein is CASSQVLRTGYEKLFF. The CDR3 DNA follows: TGTGCCAGCAGCCAAGTACTACGAACAGGATATGAAAAACTGTTTTTT. Full variable domain (remainder filled in from reference TRBV14 and TRBJ1-4): EAGVTQFPSHSVIEKGQTVTLRCDPISGHDNLYWYRRVMGKEIKFLLHFVKESKQDESGMPNNRFLAERTGGTYSTLKVQPAELEDSGVYFCASSQVLRTGYEKLFFGSGTQLSVL.

V gene TRBV5-5 combines with J gene TRBJ2-7, with 9 bases matching TRBD1. The V gene's germline CDR1 is SGHKS and CDR2 YYEKEE (reference sequence). This CDR3 region has 12 residues. V dropped 3 bases and J dropped 6; count of bases not matched to a gene: 1. The DNA for the CDR3 is TGTGCCAGCAGCTGGACAGGGGCCGAGCAGTACTTC. The encoded protein is CASSWTGAEQYF.

The rearrangement joins TRBV15 to TRBJ2-5, with TRBD2 as a possible D gene (6 bases). The CDR3 spans 12 residues. From germline, CDR1 is LNHNV and CDR2 YYDKDF (reference sequence). Between the trimmed V and J ends, which lost 6 bases and 2 bases, there was a span of 7 bases. This CDR3 reads CATSRGQETQYF. CDR3 DNA: TGTGCCACCAGTCGGGGGCAAGAGACCCAGTACTTC. Supplemented by reference TRBV15 and TRBJ2-5, the full variable domain reads DAMVIQNPRYQVTQFGKPVTLSCSQTLNHNVMYWYQQKSSQAPKLLFHYYDKDFNNEADTPDNFQSRRPNTSFCFLDIRSPGLGDTAMYLCATSRGQETQYFGPGTRLLVL.

The sample holds many counts of this clonotype. The chain is built from TRBV7-2 and TRBJ1-3, with TRBD1 matching 7 bases. This CDR3 spans 14 amino acids. The V gene's germline CDR1 is SGHTA and CDR2 FQGNSA. The junction had 3 bases not matched to a gene; V was cut back by 5 bases and J by 2 bases. CDR3 loop: CASSQGEAGNTIYF. The DNA for the CDR3 is TGTGCCAGCAGCCAGGGGGAAGCTGGAAACACCATATATTTT.

This clonotype was recorded a few times. The chain recombines TRBV7-2 with TRBJ1-2, with D uncertain. Trimming removed 1 base from V and 0 bases from J, with 9 bases in between. Germline CDR1 is SGHTA and CDR2 is FQGNSA. CDR3 length: 15 residues. This chain's CDR3 is CASSLGRYSNYGYTF. DNA of the CDR3: TGTGCCAGCAGCTTAGGGCGGTACTCTAACTATGGCTACACCTTC.

This rearrangement joins TRBV30 to TRBJ2-5; 8 positions agree with TRBD1. Trimming removed 3 bases from V and 5 bases from J; junction bases left unmatched: 11. The CDR3 is 15 amino acids. CDR1 is GTSNPN and CDR2 is SVGIG in the germline V gene (reference sequence). The CDR3 DNA sequence: TGTGCCTGGAGCGGGACAGGACACCTCGGGGAGACCCAGTACTTC. This gives the protein CAWSGTGHLGETQYF.

Only a few counts were recorded for this clonotype. The chain has TRBV7-2 and TRBJ1-6, with no clear D. The CDR3 spans 15 residues. Germline CDR1 SGHTA, CDR2 FQGNSA. V gave up 1 base and J gave up 5 bases, with 9 bases separating them. CDR3 DNA sequence: TGTGCCAGCAGCTTAGTACAAACCAATAATTCACCCCTCCACTTT. Translation: CASSLVQTNNSPLHF.

CDR3 sequence (DNA): TGCAGTGTGGAGCCCCAGGCCACAGATACGCAGTATTTT. Its translation is CSVEPQATDTQYF. The chain uses TRBV20-1 and TRBJ2-3; no clear D. This CDR3 has 13 amino acids. The V gene's germline CDR1 is DFQATT and CDR2 SNEGSKA (reference sequence). V was pared by 7 bases and J by 2 bases, with 13 bases between.

This clonotype showed up just a few times. J is TRBJ2-2 and V is TRBV12-3 or TRBV12-4; D possibly corresponds to TRBD1 (7 bases). CDR3 size: 16 residues. Trimming removed 6 bases from V and 4 bases from J, with 18 bases in between. The CDR3 DNA is TGTGCCAGCAGGCTTCCAGGGGGGAGGAGCACCGGGGAGCTGTTTTTT. It specifies CASRLPGGRSTGELFF.

The chain uses TRBV19 and TRBJ2-7; no reliable D call. Deletions cut 5 bases from V and 3 bases from J, with 11 bases between. Germline V gene lookup returns CDR1 LNHDA and CDR2 SQIVND (reference sequence). The CDR3 has 13 amino acids. CDR3 protein: CASSVGRNYEQYF. DNA for the CDR3: TGTGCCAGTAGTGTAGGGCGGAACTACGAGCAGTACTTC.

This rearrangement joins TRBV12-3 or TRBV12-4 to TRBJ2-1; no definite D call. V was shortened by 6 bases and J by 8 bases, with 11 bases between the two germline ends. The CDR3 extends over 12 amino acids. CDR3 sequence reads: CASRVGLDEQFF. The CDR3 region has the DNA TGTGCCAGCAGAGTGGGTTTGGATGAGCAGTTCTTC.

The rearrangement uses TRBV7-2 and TRBJ1-4; weak D call: TRBD1 (5 bases). Germline values: CDR1 SGHTA, CDR2 FQGNSA. V lost 2 bases, J lost 6 bases, and 10 bases lay in between. CDR3 length equals 14 residues. This CDR3 reads CASSLRGADEKLFF. CDR3 coding DNA: TGTGCCAGCAGCTTACGGGGCGCGGATGAAAAACTGTTTTTT. The whole variable domain, remainder taken from reference TRBV7-2 and TRBJ1-4, is GAGVSQSPSNKVTEKGKDVELRCDPISGHTALYWYRQSLGQGLEFLIYFQGNSAPDKSGLPSDRFSAERTGGSVSTLTIQRTQQEDSAVYLCASSLRGADEKLFFGSGTQLSVL.

To note about this clonotype: A read error may be the cause here, since a much bigger clone is one base away. The chain recombines TRBV7-2 with TRBJ1-1; D is unresolved. CDR3 length equals 13 residues. CDR1 is SGHTA, CDR2 FQGNSA, per germline. CDR3 in DNA: TGTGACAGCAGCCCAGGACGGCTCACTGAAGCTTTCTTT. Amino acid sequence: CDSSPGRLTEAFF.

This clonotype occurred a few times. CDR3 sequence reads: CSARWGLRSPLHF. The CDR3 DNA follows: TGCAGTGCTAGATGGGGGCTCCGTTCACCCCTCCACTTT. The rearrangement joins TRBV20-1 to TRBJ1-6; D is possibly TRBD1 (6 bases). V lost 2 bases, J lost 9 bases, and 11 bases lay in between. The germline gives CDR1 DFQATT, CDR2 SNEGSKA (reference sequence). This CDR3 contains 13 residues.

The chain carries TRBV11-3 and TRBJ2-3, with no clear D. Germline loops: CDR1 SGHNT, CDR2 YENEEA. The CDR3 runs 14 residues. With 0 bases removed from V and 3 bases from J, the gap between germline ends came to 7 bases. CDR3 sequence: CASSLDRYTDTQYF. As DNA, the CDR3 is TGTGCCAGCAGCTTAGATCGGTATACAGATACGCAGTATTTT.

The gene calls are TRBV27 and TRBJ1-2; TRBD1 matches at 7 bases. Germline trimming cut 5 bases from V and 5 bases from J; bases unmatched to any gene: 11. From germline, CDR1 is MNHEY and CDR2 SMNVEV (reference sequence). CDR3 length: 15 residues. CDR3 amino acids: CASSVPVQGQYGYTF. The CDR3 region has the DNA TGTGCCAGCAGTGTCCCCGTACAGGGACAGTATGGCTACACCTTC.

The table lists this clonotype with a few counts. The gene calls are TRBV11-2 and TRBJ2-1; D is unclear. CDR1 is SGHAT and CDR2 is FQNNGV in the germline V gene. The CDR3 is 16 residues long. Trimming stripped 1 base from V and 0 bases from J, with 10 bases between. The CDR3 region has the DNA TGTGCCAGCAGCTTAGTGATCAGGAGCTCCTACAATGAGCAGTTCTTC. Translating it yields CASSLVIRSSYNEQFF.

V gene TRBV25-1 combines with J gene TRBJ1-4, with 7 bases identical to TRBD1. The CDR3 covers 15 residues. The ends lost 1 base at V and 6 bases at J; junction bases unmatched: 5. Looked up from germline, CDR1 is MGHDK and CDR2 is SYGVNS. CDR3 coding DNA: TGTGCCAGCAGTGAATCGACAGGGTTGGATGAAAAACTGTTTTTT. It translates to CASSESTGLDEKLFF.

This clonotype showed up many times. V is TRBV7-2 and J is TRBJ2-7; TRBD2 might be the D (5 bases). Trimming cost V 8 bases and J 3 bases, with 11 bases left between them. The CDR3 runs 12 residues. The germline V gene has CDR1 SGHTA and CDR2 FQGNSA. The CDR3 region has the DNA TGTGCCAGCTCAATTGGGAGCTACGAGCAGTACTTC. Encoded protein: CASSIGSYEQYF. Full variable domain (rest looked up from reference TRBV7-2 and TRBJ2-7): GAGVSQSPSNKVTEKGKDVELRCDPISGHTALYWYRQSLGQGLEFLIYFQGNSAPDKSGLPSDRFSAERTGGSVSTLTIQRTQQEDSAVYLCASSIGSYEQYFGPGTRLTVT.

This clonotype has a single count. CDR3 coding DNA: TGTGCCAGCAGCACCTCGACTAGCAAGGAGACCCAGTACTTC. Translated: CASSTSTSKETQYF. The chain carries TRBV5-3 and TRBJ2-5, with 7 bases aligning to TRBD2. TRBV5-3 is filed as an ORF, its function uncertain. This CDR3 has 14 amino acids. V was pared by 8 bases and J by 5 bases, with 12 bases of the junction left unmatched.

The chain couples TRBV27 to TRBJ1-6; TRBD1 might be the D (5 bases). Germline V CDR1 and CDR2: MNHEY, SMNVEV (reference sequence). V gave up 6 bases and J gave up 0 bases, with 12 bases separating them. The CDR3 has 16 residues. In DNA, the CDR3 is TGTGCCAGCAGCCCCATAAGGGGCTCCTATAATTCACCCCTCCACTTT. It translates to CASSPIRGSYNSPLHF.